These T cell receptor beta chains were read from a single sample in a study of cytomegalovirus exposure and HLA in healthy donors. This table comes from immunoSEQ multiplex PCR, and its TCRdb copy is limited to in-frame clones, with some not included. This table has 110,000 to 150,000 clones, more than 60% appearing once. Sequencing used PBMCs. Every receptor here comes from a male donor in good health and CMV-seronegative. Both conserved end residues are part of each CDR3. The D gene is left open where the match is weak. Clone sizes are given selectively: once, few, many, or a class where the clone is expanded.

>-|-|TRBV9|TRBJ1-2
TGTGCCAGCAGCGAGACAGGTCCGGGCTACACCTTC
CASSETGPGYTF
>-|-|TRBV30|TRBJ2-5
TGTGCCTGGAGTGTACTGGGCGAGACCCAGTACTTC
CAWSVLGETQYF
>few|TRBD2|TRBV5-1|TRBJ2-3
TGCGCCAGCAGCACGGGGAGCCTAGCGGACACAGATACGCAGTATTTT
CASSTGSLADTDTQYF
>-|-|TRBV19|TRBJ2-7
TGTGCCACCAAGGCGTTCAGGGGTACCTACGAGCAGTACTTC
CATKAFRGTYEQYF
>-|-|TRBV21-1|TRBJ2-7
TGTGCCAGCAGCAAGACACCCGCCTACGAGCAGTACTTC
CASSKTPAYEQYF
>-|-|TRBV27|TRBJ2-7
TGTGCCAGCAGTCGCGATCGGACAGAGTACGAGCAGTACTTC
CASSRDRTEYEQYF
>-|-|TRBV27|TRBJ1-1
TGTGCCAGCAGTGTACTGGCGACAGGCATGAACACTGAAGCTTTCTTT
CASSVLATGMNTEAFF
>-|TRBD1|TRBV10-3|TRBJ1-3
TGTGCCATCAGGGAGGGACAGGGTCGGAGAAACACCATATATTTT
CAIREGQGRRNTIYF
>-|-|TRBV29-1|TRBJ1-2
TGCAGCGTTGGGGCAGGGGATGGCTACACCTTC
CSVGAGDGYTF
>once|-|TRBV6-5|TRBJ2-2
TGTGCCAGCAGAAGCGGTTCGAGGAACACCGGGGAGCTGTTTTTT
CASRSGSRNTGELFF
>-|-|TRBV5-6|TRBJ1-2
TGTGCCAGCAGCCTGTCCCGGGGGGCAAGGGGCTACACCTTC
CASSLSRGARGYTF
>-|-|TRBV19|TRBJ1-6
TGTGCCAGTAGTGGGCAGCTAAATAATTCACCCCTCCACTTT
CASSGQLNNSPLHF
>-|TRBD1|TRBV5-4|TRBJ2-2
TGTGCCAGCCGGCTCGGACAGGGCAACACCGGGGAGCTGTTTTTT
CASRLGQGNTGELFF
>-|TRBD2|TRBV7-2|TRBJ2-3
TGTGCCAGCAGCCGTACCCTTAGCGGGGGGGCGAGCACAGATACGCAGTATTTT
CASSRTLSGGASTDTQYF
>-|-|TRBV7-3|TRBJ1-1
TGTGCCAGCAGCTCAGAACCGGGGAACACTGAAGCTTTCTTT
CASSSEPGNTEAFF
>-|-|TRBV29-1|TRBJ2-1
TGCAGCGTGCAGTTCTCCCACAATGAGCAGTTCTTC
CSVQFSHNEQFF
>once|-|TRBV9|TRBJ1-1
TGTGCCAGCAGCACAGGGACGGCCACTGAAGCTTTCTTT
CASSTGTATEAFF
>-|-|TRBV25-1|TRBJ2-3
TGTGCCAGCAGTGAATTCAGGGGCCCAGATACGCAGTATTTT
CASSEFRGPDTQYF
>-|-|TRBV11-1|TRBJ2-7
TGTGCCAGCAGCTTAGATGGGGGCTGGGACGAGCAGTACTTC
CASSLDGGWDEQYF
>-|TRBD1|TRBV7-9|TRBJ1-1
TGTGCCAGCAGCGGGACAGCCATGAACACTGAAGCTTTCTTT
CASSGTAMNTEAFF
>-|-|TRBV29-1|TRBJ2-1
TGCAGCGTTGAAGATCCGTTGGACGGGAGCTCCTACAATGAGCAGTTCTTC
CSVEDPLDGSSYNEQFF
>once|-|TRBV15|TRBJ2-7
TGTGCCACCAGCAGAGTTAGCTACGAGCAGTACTTC
CATSRVSYEQYF
>-|-|TRBV7-2|TRBJ1-2
TGTGCCAGCAGCTTAAGAGGGGTGGCCCCGGGGGTATTTTTC
CASSLRGVAPGVFF
>few|TRBD1|TRBV5-1|TRBJ2-1
TGCGCCAGCAGCTCTTCGGACAGGGGGGAGCAGTTCTTC
CASSSSDRGEQFF
>-|-|TRBV29-1|TRBJ1-1
TGCAGCGTTGAAAGGACACTGAACACTGAAGCTTTCTTT
CSVERTLNTEAFF
>-|-|TRBV6-6|TRBJ2-7
TGTGCCAGCAGTTTCCAAACGCAAGGCAGGGAGGCCGAGCAGTACTTC
CASSFQTQGREAEQYF
>-|TRBD1|TRBV4-2|TRBJ1-5
TGTGCCAGCAGCCAAGGGACAGGGATCGGCAATCAGCCCCAGCATTTT
CASSQGTGIGNQPQHF